These 15 T cell receptor beta chains share one sample of origin, sequenced in a study of T cells in Graves' hyperthyroidism and ophthalmopathy. TCR beta CDR3 regions were amplified from RNA. A first-round RT-PCR of the TCR CDR3 used the HTBI primer set. TCRdb independently ran MiXCR on the multiplex PCR reads; one entry per CDR3 protein. The sample has about 590,000 distinct CDR3 sequences, 13% to 15% seen once. The source material was blood. The receptor set was obtained from a woman aged 18-30 years with Graves' ophthalmopathy.

This clonotype was seen many times. V is TRBV12-5 and J is TRBJ2-1; 14 bases match TRBD2. The CDR3 is 14 residues long. V was pared by 8 bases and J by 9 bases, with 6 bases of the junction left unmatched. Germline V gives CDR1 LGHNT, CDR2 FRNRAP. DNA of the CDR3: TGTGCTAGTAAAGGGACTAGCGGGAGTTTTGAGCAGTTCTTC. Encoded protein: CASKGTSGSFEQFF.

This clonotype was picked up many times. The rearrangement links TRBV7-9 to TRBJ2-7, with D possibly being TRBD1 (5 bases). The CDR3 sequence is 15 residues long. The germline gives CDR1 SEHNR, CDR2 FQNEAQ (reference sequence). The V end lost 1 base, the J end lost 2 bases, and 12 bases lay between the germline ends. The CDR3 nucleotides are TGTGCCAGCAGCTTAGTCCCGACGGACACCTACGAGCAGTACTTC. This gives the protein CASSLVPTDTYEQYF.

This clonotype appeared many times. Here the CDR3 DNA reads TGTGCCAGCAGCTCCACAGGGGACGGAGAGACCCAGTACTTC. Translating it yields CASSSTGDGETQYF. The J gene is TRBJ2-5, the V gene TRBV7-9, with TRBD1 matching over 7 bases. V was clipped by 4 bases and J by 4 bases; unmatched bases: 6. This CDR3 comprises 14 residues. CDR1 and CDR2 (germline): SEHNR, FQNEAQ (reference sequence).

The chain is built from TRBV5-1 and TRBJ2-1; D uncertain. V shed 1 base and J shed 3 bases, with 11 bases lying between them. This CDR3 spans 15 amino acids. CDR1 and CDR2 from the germline V gene are SGHRS and YFSETQ. In DNA form, the CDR3 reads TGCGCCAGCAGCTTGTTGGGCAGCCACTACAATGAGCAGTTCTTC. Translated, it gives CASSLLGSHYNEQFF.

The chain uses TRBV19 and TRBJ2-3; D ambiguous. Trimming removed 5 bases at V and 3 bases at J, with 18 bases between. The CDR3 is 16 amino acids. Germline CDR1 reads LNHDA; CDR2 reads SQIVND (reference sequence). The CDR3 nucleotides read TGTGCCAGTAGTCCCCCACCTCGGAAGAGGACAGATACGCAGTATTTT. Its protein is CASSPPPRKRTDTQYF.

This clonotype came up many times. This sequence joins TRBV18 and TRBJ2-5; D gene unclear. The CDR3 sequence is 14 residues long. The V end lost 2 bases, the J end lost 2 bases, and 9 bases lay between the germline ends. Germline CDR1 and CDR2: KGHSH and LQKENI. CDR3 nucleotides: TGTGCCAGCTCACCAGGATCCATTCAAGAGACCCAGTACTTC. Its protein is CASSPGSIQETQYF.

The rearrangement links TRBV4-2 to TRBJ2-7; 7 positions agree with TRBD2. The V and J ends lost 0 bases and 7 bases, in that order; junction bases with no gene match: 15. The CDR3 loop spans 17 amino acids. From germline, CDR1 is LGHNA and CDR2 YNFKEQ. The CDR3, as DNA: TGTGCCAGCAGCCAAGATACCCCGCTAGCGGATCCCCGGGAGCAGTACTTC. Amino acid sequence: CASSQDTPLADPREQYF.

This clonotype was found many times. This sequence joins TRBV27 and TRBJ2-1; D possibly corresponds to TRBD1 (5 bases). The germline V gene has CDR1 MNHEY and CDR2 SMNVEV (reference sequence). V was pared by 3 bases and J by 8 bases, with 14 bases between. This CDR3 has 14 amino acids. CDR3 loop: CASSFLGREHEQFF. The CDR3, as DNA: TGTGCCAGCAGTTTCCTGGGCAGGGAACATGAGCAGTTCTTC.

This clonotype came up many times. The rearrangement uses TRBV20-1 and TRBJ2-1; TRBD2 matches at 9 bases. Germline CDR1 and CDR2: DFQATT and SNEGSKA (reference sequence). Losses at the gene ends were 0 bases for V and 2 bases for J; bases not matched to a gene: 11. The CDR3 loop spans 18 amino acids. The CDR3 region is CSAREGAGGDRPYNEQFF. CDR3 coding DNA: TGCAGTGCTAGAGAGGGAGCGGGGGGAGACCGGCCCTACAATGAGCAGTTCTTC.

Comment on this clonotype: Relative to the germline gene, one junction end is altered; a read error may explain this. The rearrangement joins TRBV30 to TRBJ1-3, with a weak D call TRBD1 (6 bases). The V gene's germline CDR1 is GTSNPN and CDR2 SVGIG (reference sequence). The CDR3 extends over 17 amino acids. CDR3 amino acids: CAWSVQNAGGAGNTTYF. For the CDR3, the DNA is TGTGCCTGGAGTGTACAAAATGCTGGGGGGGCTGGAAACACCACATATTTT.

This clonotype was observed a few times. Germline is not matched at one junction end, which may reflect a read error. The CDR3 region has the DNA TGTGCCAGCAGTGGACAGACCTACGAGCGGTACTTC. Translation gives CASSGQTYERYF. This rearrangement joins TRBV12-3 or TRBV12-4 to TRBJ2-7, with D tentatively TRBD1 (6 bases). CDR3 size: 12 residues.

At least ten counts were recorded for this clonotype. The chain joins TRBV7-2 to TRBJ2-5, with 7 positions matching TRBD2. Germline lookup yields CDR1 SGHTA and CDR2 FQGNSA. The V segment lost 5 bases and the J segment 5 bases; nucleotides outside the gene matches: 11. The CDR3 runs 15 residues. The CDR3 sequence is CASSILAGVPETQYF. Here the CDR3 DNA reads TGTGCCAGCAGCATCTTAGCGGGTGTACCTGAGACCCAGTACTTC. Full variable domain (rest looked up from reference TRBV7-2 and TRBJ2-5): GAGVSQSPSNKVTEKGKDVELRCDPISGHTALYWYRQSLGQGLEFLIYFQGNSAPDKSGLPSDRFSAERTGGSVSTLTIQRTQQEDSAVYLCASSILAGVPETQYFGPGTRLLVL.

There are many counts of this clonotype. The chain recombines TRBV28 with TRBJ1-5; D gene unclear. The V end was cut by 6 bases, the J end by 2 bases, with 11 bases between. This CDR3 spans 14 amino acids. Per germline, CDR1 MDHEN and CDR2 SYDVKM. CDR3 in amino acids: CASRLIGGNQPQHF. The CDR3 region has the DNA TGTGCCAGCAGACTGATTGGGGGCAATCAGCCCCAGCATTTT. The full variable domain, in which reference TRBV28 and TRBJ1-5 provide the parts outside the CDR3, is DVKVTQSSRYLVKRTGEKVFLECVQDMDHENMFWYRQDPGLGLRLIYFSYDVKMKEKGDIPEGYSVSREKKERFSLILESASTNQTSMYLCASRLIGGNQPQHFGDGTRLSIL.

The chain employs TRBV30 and TRBJ2-7; 7 bases map to TRBD1. This CDR3 region has 12 residues. Germline CDR1 reads GTSNPN; CDR2 reads SVGIG (reference sequence). V lost 4 bases and J lost 5; bases outside the gene matches: 5. Here the CDR3 reads CAWTRGGDEQYF. The CDR3 nucleotides are TGTGCCTGGACTAGAGGGGGCGACGAGCAGTACTTC.

The chain recombines TRBV7-2 with TRBJ1-5; 10 positions agree with TRBD1. This CDR3 spans 18 amino acids. Trimming at V came to 7 bases and at J to 4 bases, leaving 16 bases not matched to a gene. The germline V gene has CDR1 SGHTA and CDR2 FQGNSA. The CDR3 coding sequence is TGTGCCAGCAACGAACACCTTAGGACAGGGGGACTAAATCAGCCCCAGCATTTT. Protein: CASNEHLRTGGLNQPQHF.